Listed below are T cell receptor beta chains from one sample, sequenced in a study of blood T cell repertoires in COVID-19. Sequencing was performed with immunoSEQ multiplex PCR; in TCRdb, only in-frame clones are kept and a portion is missing. The sample has 20,000 to 30,000 clones; approximately 85% are singletons. Material for sequencing was peripheral blood. The source of these receptors is a human donor in a cohort sampled during active COVID-19. Both conserved end residues are part of each CDR3. A D gene is named only where the DNA matches it firmly. For some rows the clone size is stated as once, few or many, or as a class when expanded; others skip it.

j_call v_call d_call clone_size cdr3_nt cdr3_aa
TRBJ1-1 TRBV6-5 . . TGTGCCAGCAGGAGGACTGCTTACACTGAAGCTTTCTTT CASRRTAYTEAFF
TRBJ1-2 TRBV6-1 TRBD1 . TGTGCCAGCAGTGATGGGACAGGGAATAACTATGGCTACACCTTC CASSDGTGNNYGYTF
TRBJ1-1 TRBV28 . . TGTGCCAGCACCTACAGTACTGAAGCTTTCTTT CASTYSTEAFF
TRBJ2-1 TRBV11-3 TRBD2 . TGTGCCAGCAGCTTCTCCGGGACTAGCGGGGCAAGAAGCAACAATGAGCAGTTCTTC CASSFSGTSGARSNNEQFF
TRBJ2-3 TRBV4-2 TRBD2 . TGTGCCAGCAGCCAGCAACTAGCGGGAGGACGGGTAACAGATACGCAGTATTTT CASSQQLAGGRVTDTQYF
TRBJ2-7 TRBV7-9 . . TGTGCCAGCAGCTTAGGACGGGATTACGAGCAGTACTTC CASSLGRDYEQYF
TRBJ1-2 TRBV9 . . TGTGCCAGCAGCGCCGGAACCACAGGGCCGGGCTACACCTTC CASSAGTTGPGYTF
TRBJ2-7 TRBV28 . . TGTGCCAGCAGTAGAACAGGGTTTATTAACTACGAGCAGTACTTC CASSRTGFINYEQYF
TRBJ1-6 TRBV4-1 TRBD1 . TGCGCCAGCAGCCAGACAGGGGGCAATTCACCCCTCCACTTT CASSQTGGNSPLHF
TRBJ2-2 TRBV6-2/TRBV6-3 TRBD1 few TGTGCCAGCAGCCCTCTCTCGACAGGGGCGAACACCGGGGAGCTGTTTTTT CASSPLSTGANTGELFF
TRBJ2-3 TRBV12-5 TRBD2 . TGTGCTAGTTGGCGGGGGGGTTCGAATACGCAGTATTTT CASWRGGSNTQYF
TRBJ2-1 TRBV6-5 . few TGTGCCAGCAGTTACGATTCTAGAACTGAGCAGTTCTTC CASSYDSRTEQFF
TRBJ2-7 TRBV4-2 TRBD1 . TGTGCCAGCAGCCAGCGAGGGGGCCAGCCCGCAGGCGAGCAGTACTTC CASSQRGGQPAGEQYF
TRBJ1-2 TRBV7-9 TRBD1 . TGTGCCAGCAGCACCTGGACAGGGGGCGCGGATGGCTACACCTTC CASSTWTGGADGYTF
TRBJ2-2 TRBV5-1 . . TGCGCCAGCAGCTTGACGGCGAACACCGGGGAGCTGTTTTTT CASSLTANTGELFF
TRBJ2-7 TRBV14 TRBD1 . TGTGCCAGCAGCCGGGGGACAGGGGGAGGCTACGAGCAGTACTTC CASSRGTGGGYEQYF
TRBJ2-6 TRBV19 TRBD2 few TGTGCCAGTACAAGCGGGAGGTCCGACTCTGGGGCCAACGTCCTGACTTTC CASTSGRSDSGANVLTF
TRBJ2-1 TRBV25-1 TRBD1 . TGTGCCAGCACCTCGGACAGGGAAGGCAATGAGCAGTTCTTC CASTSDREGNEQFF
TRBJ1-2 TRBV5-4 . . TGTGCCAGCAGCTTGGACAGGGTAGTGAACTATGGCTACACCTTC CASSLDRVVNYGYTF
TRBJ2-2 TRBV4-1 . medium-sized TGCGCCAGCAGCCCCAGGCCTAATGACGCGAACACCGGGGAGCTGTTTTTT CASSPRPNDANTGELFF
TRBJ2-7 TRBV19 . few TGTGCCAGTAGTATTAGTCCCACGGTCCACGAGCAGTACTTC CASSISPTVHEQYF
TRBJ1-2 TRBV27 . . TGTGCCAGCAGTTTATCCCCACAGGCCGAGTATGGCTACACCTTC CASSLSPQAEYGYTF
TRBJ1-3 TRBV5-1 . . TGCGCCAGCAGCTTGGCGACGGGGAGCTCTGGAAACACCATATATTTT CASSLATGSSGNTIYF
TRBJ2-1 TRBV4-2 . once TGTGCCAGCAGCCAATTAACGGGGAGCTCCTACAATGAGCAGTTCTTC CASSQLTGSSYNEQFF
TRBJ1-5 TRBV7-2 TRBD1 . TGTGCCAGCAGCTTCAAGGGGACAGATAGCAATCAGCCCCAGCATTTT CASSFKGTDSNQPQHF
TRBJ2-5 TRBV6-5 . . TGTGCCAGCAGCAACCTACAGGCGACCCAGTACTTC CASSNLQATQYF
TRBJ1-3 TRBV11-3 . . TGTGCCAGCAGCTTAGATTTGAGTGGAAACACCATATATTTT CASSLDLSGNTIYF
TRBJ1-1 TRBV10-1 . . TGCGCCAGCAGCATCCGCCCACTTGGGGTGCATCGGGGCACTGAAGCTTTCTTT CASSIRPLGVHRGTEAFF
TRBJ1-4 TRBV4-1 TRBD1 . TGCGCCAGCAGCCTAATTTCGACAGGGCTGGATGAAAAACTGTTTTTT CASSLISTGLDEKLFF
TRBJ2-7 TRBV7-8 . . TGTGCCAGCAGCGACGACTTCTACGAGCAGTACTTC CASSDDFYEQYF
TRBJ2-7 TRBV2 . . TGTGCCAGCAAATACGGACAATCGTCCTCCTACGAGCAGTACTTC CASKYGQSSSYEQYF
TRBJ1-2 TRBV14 . . TGTGCCAGCAGCCAAGTCAGAAGCTATGGCTACACCTTC CASSQVRSYGYTF
TRBJ1-5 TRBV6-2/TRBV6-3 TRBD1 few TGTGCCAGCAGTTCCCAATCCAGGGGGCTTCGCAATCAGCCCCAGCATTTT CASSSQSRGLRNQPQHF
TRBJ1-3 TRBV25-1 TRBD1 . TGTGCCAGCAGTGCGAGACAGGGGGCTAAGAGAAACACCATATATTTT CASSARQGAKRNTIYF
TRBJ2-5 TRBV12-3/TRBV12-4 . . TGTGCCAGCAGTCCACCCGGGACTCCGACCCAGTACTTC CASSPPGTPTQYF
TRBJ2-7 TRBV4-1 . . TGCGCCAGCAGCCAAGGGGACCTCAGGGGCGGCTACGAGCAGTACTTC CASSQGDLRGGYEQYF
TRBJ2-5 TRBV24-1 TRBD2 . TGTGCCACCAGTGACCCCACTAGCGGGAGGGCCAAGGAGACCCAGTACTTC CATSDPTSGRAKETQYF
TRBJ2-1 TRBV24-1 . . TGTGCCACCATTCTGATACCAGGACAAAGAAACAATGAGCAGTTCTTC CATILIPGQRNNEQFF
TRBJ1-5 TRBV6-5 . . TGTGCCAGCAGTATCAGTCAGGGGTTGAATCAGCCCCAGCATTTT CASSISQGLNQPQHF
TRBJ1-2 TRBV7-2 TRBD1 . TGTGCCAGCAGCTCCCCCTCGGGGACAGGGGGCGGCTACACCTTC CASSSPSGTGGGYTF
TRBJ2-7 TRBV7-9 . . TGTGCCAGCACCCGGGGGACAGCCTACTACGAGCAGTACTTC CASTRGTAYYEQYF
TRBJ1-1 TRBV2 . few TGTGCCAGCACCCCTAAGATGAACACTGAAGCTTTCTTT CASTPKMNTEAFF
TRBJ2-1 TRBV30 . . TGTGCCTGGAGGGCTGCTGGTTACAATGAGCAGTTCTTC CAWRAAGYNEQFF
TRBJ2-4 TRBV20-1 TRBD2 . TGCAGTGCTAGTGGTATGAGGGGACTAGCGGGAGGGCCGAACATTCAGTACTTC CSASGMRGLAGGPNIQYF
TRBJ1-4 TRBV3-1/TRBV3-2 . . TGTGCCAGCAGCCAAGGCGGACAGAAAAATGAAAAACTGTTTTTT CASSQGGQKNEKLFF
TRBJ2-1 TRBV6-2/TRBV6-3 . . TGTGCCAGCAGCGCCGGCCTTCGAGCGTCACGCTCCTACAATGAGCAGTTCTTC CASSAGLRASRSYNEQFF